The TCR beta chain described here comes from a study of technical replicates of blood from a few donors. Germline lookup yields CDR1 LNHNV and CDR2 YYDKDF (reference sequence). The V end lost 4 bases, the J end lost 0 bases, and 5 bases lay between the germline ends. The CDR3 loop spans 13 amino acids. The protocol was immunoSEQ multiplex PCR, while the TCRdb copy is restricted to in-frame clones and leaves out a portion. The data contain about 15,000 clones, roughly four fifths of them singletons. This clonotype was obtained from a human donor in good health. Some clones in this sample may be carry-over from other donors' samples. The chain joins TRBV15 to TRBJ2-3, with D unresolved. Source material: PBMCs. The CDR3 coding sequence is TGTGCCACCAGCACGCGGAGCACAGATACGCAGTATTTT. Translating gives CATSTRSTDTQYF.